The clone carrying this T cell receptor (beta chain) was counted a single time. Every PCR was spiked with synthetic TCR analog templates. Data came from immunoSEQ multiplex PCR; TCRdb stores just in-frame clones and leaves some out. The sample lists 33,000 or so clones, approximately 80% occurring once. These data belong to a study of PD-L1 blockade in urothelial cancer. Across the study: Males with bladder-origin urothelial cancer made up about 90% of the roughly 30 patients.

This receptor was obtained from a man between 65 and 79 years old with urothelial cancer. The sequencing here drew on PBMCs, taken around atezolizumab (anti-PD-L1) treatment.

This CDR3 is CASSYPRTGWETQYF. CDR3 DNA: TGTGCCAGCAGCTACCCTAGGACAGGTTGGGAGACCCAGTACTTC. This chain joins TRBV5-8 and TRBJ2-5; 7 bases map to TRBD1. Germline-derived CDR1 and CDR2 are SGHTS and YDEGEE. The length of the CDR3 is 15 residues. V lost 3 bases and J lost 5; bases outside the gene matches: 10.